The T cell receptor (beta chain) described here comes from a study of technical replicates of blood from a handful of donors. This CDR3 is built from 12 residues. The germline CDR1 and CDR2 sequences are SGHDT and YYEEEE. V lost 7 bases, J lost 3 bases, and 11 bases lay in between. This clone appeared once. Some clones are missing from TCRdb's copy, which holds only in-frame ones; the method was immunoSEQ multiplex PCR. The sample shows around 80,000 clones, 90% to 95% of them seen only once. The genes are TRBV5-6 and TRBJ2-7; no clear D gene. The sample taken for sequencing was T cells isolated from PBMCs. The TCR was taken from a human donor in good health. DNA of the CDR3: TGTGCCAGCGTCGGTCGAGACTACGAGCAGTACTTC. It encodes CASVGRDYEQYF. The full variable domain, completed using reference TRBV5-6 and TRBJ2-7, is DAGVTQSPTHLIKTRGQQVTLRCSPKSGHDTVSWYQQALGQGPQFIFQYYEEEERQRGNFPDRFSGHQFPNYSSELNVNALLLGDSALYLCASVGRDYEQYFGPGTRLTVT.